This TCR beta chain was identified during a study of a mutant IDH1 vaccine in newly diagnosed glioma. Germline V lookup: CDR1 LNHDA, CDR2 SQIVND (reference sequence). Trimming cost V 6 bases and J 1 base, with 15 bases left between them. CDR3 length equals 15 residues. Sequenced by immunoSEQ multiplex PCR; TCRdb stores in-frame clones only, minus some. The data show 30,000 or so clones, approximately 80% seen once. This clone was observed a handful of times. The time point denotes: baseline, week 1 (first vaccination visit). The treatment was: pre-vaccination baseline after standard-of-care therapy. New WHO grade 3 or 4 astrocytomas that were IDH1-mutant and ATRX-lost had been found in donors.

The sample in question was PBMCs, obtained from a glioma patient treated with radiotherapy, temozolomide or both. V is TRBV19 and J is TRBJ1-1, with D maybe TRBD1 (6 bases). This TCR was recovered from a man aged 25 to 40 with glioma. Here the CDR3 reads CASRSRQGKNTEAFF. The CDR3, as DNA: TGTGCCAGTAGATCCCGCCAGGGGAAGAACACTGAAGCTTTCTTT.